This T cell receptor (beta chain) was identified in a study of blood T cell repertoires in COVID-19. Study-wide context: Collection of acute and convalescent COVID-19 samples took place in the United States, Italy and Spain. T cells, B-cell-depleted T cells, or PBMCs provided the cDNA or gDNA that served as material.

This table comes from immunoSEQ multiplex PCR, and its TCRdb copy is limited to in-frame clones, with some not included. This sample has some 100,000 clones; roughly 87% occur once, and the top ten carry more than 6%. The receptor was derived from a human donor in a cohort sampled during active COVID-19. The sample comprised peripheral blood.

The CDR3 protein is CASSERGNYGYTF. The DNA of the CDR3 is TGTGCCAGCAGTGAACGGGGTAACTATGGCTACACCTTC. The chain joins TRBV2 to TRBJ1-2; D is ambiguous. Germline assignment: CDR1 SNHLY and CDR2 FYNNEI. The ends were cut back, 2 bases at V and 1 base at J, with 5 bases in the middle. CDR3 length: 13 amino acids.